This TCR beta chain originates from a study of T cell responses to AZD1222 COVID-19 vaccine. Whole-study findings and limits: The span of vaccine-associated CD4 TCRs extended across spike, with dominance at 160-218 and 743-854. Seropositivity was recorded at baseline in only six AZD1222 recipients. Donor demographics were predominantly white British with a female majority; clonal diversity may be underestimated.

Analysis merged second doses at about 4 or about 12 weeks. As concerns this clone: What it recognizes is unknown.

The CDR3 is 14 amino acids. With 5 bases clipped from V and 3 bases from J, the junction kept 4 bases outside the gene matches. Germline V lookup: CDR1 MNHEY, CDR2 SVGAGI. Sequenced by immunoSEQ multiplex PCR; TCRdb stores in-frame clones only, minus some. The sample includes about 150,000 clones, under 95% of them seen just once. The sequencing here drew on peripheral blood, taken 28 days after the second AZD1222 dose. The V call is TRBV6-5, the J call TRBJ2-1, with 7 bases aligning to TRBD1. The sequence derives from an adult who received the AZD1222 COVID-19 vaccine. The CDR3 coding sequence is TGTGCCAGCAGTAAACAGGGGAGCTACAATGAGCAGTTCTTC. Translating it yields CASSKQGSYNEQFF.